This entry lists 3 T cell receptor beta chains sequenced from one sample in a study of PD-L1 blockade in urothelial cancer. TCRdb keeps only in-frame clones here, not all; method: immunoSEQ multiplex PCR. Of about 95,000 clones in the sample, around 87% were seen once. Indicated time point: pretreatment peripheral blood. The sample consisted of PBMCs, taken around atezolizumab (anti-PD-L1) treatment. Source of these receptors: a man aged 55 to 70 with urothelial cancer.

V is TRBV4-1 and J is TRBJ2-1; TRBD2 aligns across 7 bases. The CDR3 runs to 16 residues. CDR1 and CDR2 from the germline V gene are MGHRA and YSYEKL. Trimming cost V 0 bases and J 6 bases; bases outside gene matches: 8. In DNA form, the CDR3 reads TGCGCCAGCAGCCAAGATGAGGGAGGGCCTAGCAATGAGCAGTTCTTC. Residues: CASSQDEGGPSNEQFF.

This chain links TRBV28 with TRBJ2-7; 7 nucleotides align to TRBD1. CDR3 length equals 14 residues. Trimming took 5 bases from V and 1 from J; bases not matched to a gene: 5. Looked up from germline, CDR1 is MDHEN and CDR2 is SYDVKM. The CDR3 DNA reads TGTGCCAGCAGTAATCCGGGACAGTCCTACGAGCAGTACTTC. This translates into CASSNPGQSYEQYF.

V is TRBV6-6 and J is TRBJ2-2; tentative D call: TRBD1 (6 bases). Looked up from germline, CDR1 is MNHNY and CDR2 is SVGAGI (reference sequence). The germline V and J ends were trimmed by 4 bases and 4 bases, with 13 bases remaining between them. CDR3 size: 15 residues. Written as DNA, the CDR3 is TGTGCCAGCAGTTCCACAGGGTTGGGCACCGGGGAGCTGTTTTTT. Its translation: CASSSTGLGTGELFF.